This T cell receptor (beta chain) derives from a study of resident and recirculating memory T cells in vitiligo. Data came from immunoSEQ multiplex PCR; TCRdb stores just in-frame clones and leaves some out. This sample has 40,000 to 50,000 clones; about 90% occur once, and the top ten carry more than 4%. This clone was counted a few times. Trimming took 4 bases from V and 8 from J; bases not matched to a gene: 5. The CDR3 consists of 14 residues. In germline, CDR1 is SGDLS, CDR2 YYNGEE. This sequence originates from a male donor with vitiligo. V and J are TRBV9 and TRBJ1-6; the match to TRBD1 covers 8 bases. The specimen sequenced was blood. The CDR3 coding sequence is TGTGCCAGCAGCTTCGGACAGGGTGATTCACCCCTCCACTTT. Its translation: CASSFGQGDSPLHF.